Presented here are 3 T cell receptor beta chains from one specimen sequenced in a study of T cell responses to AZD1222 COVID-19 vaccine. Some clones are missing from TCRdb's copy, which holds only in-frame ones; the method was immunoSEQ multiplex PCR. This table has fewer than 130,000 clones, less than 90% appearing once. Sequencing used peripheral blood, obtained on day 0 of AZD1222 vaccination. These receptor sequences come from an adult in good health.

This clone was seen more than once but under ten times. The chain recombines TRBV10-2 with TRBJ1-2; maybe TRBD1 (5 bases). The CDR3 is 13 residues long. Trimming took 2 bases from V and 4 from J, leaving 8 bases between them. Germline CDR1 reads WSHSY; CDR2 reads SAAADI. The DNA of the CDR3 is TGCGCCAGCAGTGAGCTGGGGGGCTATGGCTACACCTTC. Translation gives CASSELGGYGYTF.

This sequence joins TRBV19 and TRBJ1-2; D may be TRBD1 (5 bases). The CDR3 extends over 14 amino acids. Trimming removed 0 bases from V and 6 bases from J, with 11 bases in between. Germline assignment: CDR1 LNHDA and CDR2 SQIVND (reference sequence). CDR3 sequence (DNA): TGTGCCAGTAGTATAGATCGACAGAGCAATGGCTACACCTTC. Translating it yields CASSIDRQSNGYTF.

The CDR3 loop is CASSLAGQTGELFF. CDR3 in DNA: TGTGCCAGCAGCTTGGCCGGACAAACCGGGGAGCTGTTTTTT. The chain has TRBV5-4 and TRBJ2-2, with D possibly TRBD1 on 5 matching bases. V dropped 0 bases and J dropped 5 bases, with 8 bases sitting between them. From germline, CDR1 is SGHNT and CDR2 YYREEE (reference sequence). The CDR3 is 14 residues long.